A single sample gave rise to the 29 T cell receptor beta chains below, sequenced in a study of blood T cell repertoires in COVID-19. The protocol was immunoSEQ multiplex PCR, while the TCRdb copy is restricted to in-frame clones and leaves out a portion. The profile shows roughly 570,000 clones, approximately 91% of them singletons. The sample consisted of peripheral blood. Receptors originate from a woman aged 50 to 60 with COVID-19, enrolled during active disease.

This sequence joins TRBV5-5 and TRBJ1-2; 10 bases line up with TRBD1. Germline V lookup: CDR1 SGHKS, CDR2 YYEKEE (reference sequence). The V segment lost 3 bases and the J segment 0 bases; nucleotides outside the gene matches: 11. CDR3 length: 18 amino acids. The CDR3, as DNA: TGTGCCAGCAGCTCAGGCCCGGGACAGGGGATCGCTAACTATGGCTACACCTTC. Residues: CASSSGPGQGIANYGYTF.

The rearrangement links TRBV7-8 to TRBJ2-7, with 9 positions matching TRBD2. Looked up from germline, CDR1 is SGHVS and CDR2 is FQNEAQ. J was trimmed by 6 bases and V by 8 bases; bases with no gene match: 5. There are 12 residues in the CDR3. The CDR3 is CASGGGASEQYF. The CDR3 DNA sequence: TGTGCCAGCGGCGGGGGGGCAAGCGAGCAGTACTTC.

The chain joins TRBV5-5 to TRBJ1-2; D is unclear. Germline V gives CDR1 SGHKS, CDR2 YYEKEE (reference sequence). Deletions cut 2 bases from V and 2 bases from J, with 10 bases between. This CDR3 is built from 14 residues. This chain's CDR3 is CASSFRPGNYGYTF. In DNA form, the CDR3 reads TGTGCCAGCAGCTTTCGTCCAGGAAACTATGGCTACACCTTC.

The chain employs TRBV6-5 and TRBJ1-2; possible D gene TRBD1, 6 bases. CDR3 length: 13 amino acids. Germline CDR1 is MNHEY and CDR2 is SVGAGI. Between the trimmed V and J ends, which lost 7 bases and 4 bases, there was a span of 13 bases. CDR3 sequence (DNA): TGTGCCAGCAACAGGGATTACGGCTATGGCTACACCTTC. Its protein is CASNRDYGYGYTF.

Points on this clone: Other DNA sequences of this sample code for an identical CDR3. This chain joins TRBV5-1 and TRBJ1-1; no definite D call. Trimming cost V 4 bases and J 0 bases, with 7 bases left between them. CDR3 length: 13 amino acids. CDR1 is SGHRS, CDR2 YFSETQ, per germline. In nucleotides, the CDR3 is TGCGCCAGCAGCCCGGGTTTGAACACTGAAGCTTTCTTT. Its protein is CASSPGLNTEAFF.

The chain employs TRBV4-1 and TRBJ1-4; a possible D gene is TRBD1 (5 bases). The V end lost 1 base, the J end lost 7 bases, and 10 bases lay between the germline ends. From germline, CDR1 is MGHRA and CDR2 YSYEKL. The CDR3 totals 14 residues. This chain's CDR3 is CASSQVRASEKLFF. CDR3 DNA: TGCGCCAGCAGCCAAGTCAGGGCGAGTGAAAAACTGTTTTTT.

To note about this clone: A junction boundary mismatches the germline segment, possibly from a read error. This specimen includes other DNA sequences encoding the same CDR3. The chain recombines TRBV11-2 with TRBJ1-3, with D unclear. CDR3 length: 13 residues. Germline V gene lookup returns CDR1 SGHAT and CDR2 FQNNGV. CDR3: CASSLDRGNTIYF. In DNA form, the CDR3 reads TGTGCCAGCAGCCTAGACCGTGGAAACACCATATATTTT.

The chain employs TRBV5-6 and TRBJ1-2; TRBD1 matches 7 bases. Trimming at V came to 0 bases and at J to 4 bases, leaving 3 bases not matched to a gene. The CDR3 sequence is 14 residues long. The V gene's germline CDR1 is SGHDT and CDR2 YYEEEE. The chain's CDR3 is CASSLGGQSYGYTF. The CDR3 region has the DNA TGTGCCAGCAGCTTGGGGGGACAGAGCTATGGCTACACCTTC. Filled out from reference TRBV5-6 and TRBJ1-2, the complete variable domain reads DAGVTQSPTHLIKTRGQQVTLRCSPKSGHDTVSWYQQALGQGPQFIFQYYEEEERQRGNFPDRFSGHQFPNYSSELNVNALLLGDSALYLCASSLGGQSYGYTFGSGTRLTVV.

The chain links TRBV5-1 to TRBJ2-1; a weak D match, TRBD2 (6 bases). Germline CDR1 SGHRS, CDR2 YFSETQ. The V end lost 0 bases, the J end lost 4 bases, and 14 bases lay between the germline ends. The CDR3 sequence is 16 residues long. CDR3 loop: CASSLGGMGGYNEQFF. As DNA, the CDR3 is TGCGCCAGCAGCTTGGGCGGGATGGGGGGATACAATGAGCAGTTCTTC.

The genes are TRBV3-1 (or the pseudogene TRBV3-2) and TRBJ2-3; D is undetermined. Trimming shortened V by 1 base and J by 2 bases, and 7 bases separated the two germline ends. The CDR3 loop spans 14 amino acids. The germline CDR1 and CDR2 sequences are LGHDT and YNNKEL (reference sequence). Here the CDR3 DNA reads TGTGCCAGCAGCCAAGGCGCTACCACAGATACGCAGTATTTT. This encodes CASSQGATTDTQYF.

J is TRBJ1-2 and V is TRBV6-5; 7 nucleotides align to TRBD1. This CDR3 is built from 13 residues. Germline V gene lookup returns CDR1 MNHEY and CDR2 SVGAGI. After removal of 9 bases from V and 3 bases from J, the junction contained 7 bases not matched to a gene. CDR3 in amino acids: CARDRRCDYGYTF. CDR3 nucleotides: TGTGCCAGGGACAGGAGATGCGACTATGGCTACACCTTC.

The rearrangement links TRBV7-9 to TRBJ2-1, with no clear D. CDR3 size: 14 residues. Per germline, CDR1 SEHNR and CDR2 FQNEAQ (reference sequence). Trimming took 1 base from V and 9 from J, leaving 13 bases between them. As DNA, the CDR3 is TGTGCCAGCAGCTTAGTGTGGTCAGTTGGTGAGCAGTTCTTC. Protein: CASSLVWSVGEQFF. The entire variable domain, with the rest obtained from reference TRBV7-9 and TRBJ2-1, is as follows: DTGVSQNPRHKITKRGQNVTFRCDPISEHNRLYWYRQTLGQGPEFLTYFQNEAQLEKSRLLSDRFSAERPKGSFSTLEIQRTEQGDSAMYLCASSLVWSVGEQFFGPGTRLTVL.

CDR3 DNA: TGTGGGACTGAGAATACGCAGTATTTT. This sequence encodes CGTENTQYF. This chain links TRBV2 with TRBJ2-3, with a tentative D call TRBD2 (5 bases). Germline V gene data show CDR1 as SNHLY and CDR2 as FYNNEI. There are 9 residues in the CDR3.

This chain joins TRBV7-3 and TRBJ2-2, with 7 bases fitting TRBD1. The CDR3 is 14 residues long. Trimming at V came to 5 bases and at J to 4 bases, leaving 4 bases not matched to a gene. CDR1 is SGHTA and CDR2 is FQGTGA in the germline V gene. The CDR3 reads CASSDRAGTGELFF. CDR3 bases: TGTGCCAGCAGCGACAGGGCGGGCACCGGGGAGCTGTTTTTT.

The chain recombines TRBV4-1 with TRBJ2-7; the match to TRBD1 covers 7 bases. The CDR3 spans 15 residues. V lost 2 bases to trimming and J lost 5 bases; unmatched junction nucleotides: 9. Germline lookup yields CDR1 MGHRA and CDR2 YSYEKL. The CDR3 nucleotides read TGCGCCAGCAGCCAACCACAGGGGCGTTTTCACGAGCAGTACTTC. It encodes CASSQPQGRFHEQYF.

V gene TRBV20-1 combines with J gene TRBJ2-5, with no clear D. The CDR3 totals 9 residues. From germline, CDR1 is DFQATT and CDR2 SNEGSKA (reference sequence). The V end lost 6 bases, the J end lost 5 bases, and 4 bases lay between the germline ends. CDR3 in amino acids: CSAGETQYF. DNA of the CDR3: TGCAGTGCCGGGGAGACCCAGTACTTC.

This chain connects TRBV5-5 to TRBJ1-1, with D maybe TRBD1 (6 bases). The germline CDR1 and CDR2 sequences are SGHKS and YYEKEE (reference sequence). The CDR3 is 13 amino acids. V was trimmed by 2 bases and J by 5 bases, leaving 10 bases between them. CDR3 protein: CASSLQGTTEAFF. In DNA form, the CDR3 reads TGTGCCAGCAGCTTACAGGGAACTACTGAAGCTTTCTTT.

This rearrangement joins TRBV2 to TRBJ1-6, with unresolved D. The CDR3 contains 14 residues. Per germline, CDR1 SNHLY and CDR2 FYNNEI. V lost 8 bases and J 0 bases, leaving 8 bases between the germline ends. CDR3 sequence: CASAWSSYNSPLHF. The CDR3 coding sequence is TGTGCCAGCGCGTGGAGCTCCTATAATTCACCCCTCCACTTT.

The chain has TRBV7-9 and TRBJ2-7, with TRBD2 matching over 8 bases. Trimming at V came to 7 bases and at J to 3 bases, leaving 8 bases not matched to a gene. The germline CDR1 and CDR2 sequences are SEHNR and FQNEAQ (reference sequence). The length of the CDR3 is 14 residues. Written as DNA, the CDR3 is TGTGCCAGCACCCTCAGCGGGGGAATCTACGAGCAGTACTTC. As protein: CASTLSGGIYEQYF.

The gene calls are TRBV2 and TRBJ1-5; the D gene is possibly TRBD1 (5 bases). The V gene's germline CDR1 is SNHLY and CDR2 FYNNEI. The CDR3 totals 13 residues. The V end lost 2 bases, the J end lost 9 bases, and 11 bases lay between the germline ends. For the CDR3, the DNA is TGTGCCAGCAGTGAACTGGGCGGGGGGCCCCAGCATTTT. It is translated as CASSELGGGPQHF. The full variable domain, in which reference TRBV2 and TRBJ1-5 provide the parts outside the CDR3, is EPEVTQTPSHQVTQMGQEVILRCVPISNHLYFYWYRQILGQKVEFLVSFYNNEISEKSEIFDDQFSVERPDGSNFTLKIRSTKLEDSAMYFCASSELGGGPQHFGDGTRLSIL.

This rearrangement joins TRBV19 to TRBJ2-7; 7 bases align to TRBD1. CDR3 size: 15 residues. Germline V gene lookup returns CDR1 LNHDA and CDR2 SQIVND (reference sequence). V shed 9 bases, J shed 1 base, and the junction held 12 bases outside the gene matches. DNA of the CDR3: TGTGCCAGCCGACAGGGACCGTATCGATCCTACGAGCAGTACTTC. It is translated as CASRQGPYRSYEQYF.

V usage is TRBV28 and J usage is TRBJ1-2, with TRBD1 matching over 8 bases. V lost 6 bases, J lost 4 bases, and 7 bases stayed unmatched. This CDR3 comprises 14 residues. Germline CDR1 is MDHEN and CDR2 is SYDVKM. In DNA, the CDR3 is TGTGCCAGCAGACGAGGACAGGGCGGCTATGGCTACACCTTC. Amino acids: CASRRGQGGYGYTF.

This clone occurred a few times. The sample holds other DNA sequences that translate to the same CDR3. J is TRBJ1-5 and V is TRBV6-6; possible D gene TRBD1, 6 bases. Trimming cost V 2 bases and J 0 bases, with 8 bases left between them. Germline V gene sequence: CDR1 MNHNY, CDR2 SVGAGI (reference sequence). There are 15 residues in the CDR3. The CDR3 bases are TGTGCCAGCAGTTACGAAGGGGGTAGCAATCAGCCCCAGCATTTT. It codes for CASSYEGGSNQPQHF.

The rearrangement uses TRBV5-4 and TRBJ2-7; 13 bases fit TRBD2. Germline V lookup: CDR1 SGHNT, CDR2 YYREEE (reference sequence). V shed 4 bases, J shed 3 bases, and the junction held 4 bases outside the gene matches. The CDR3 spans 15 residues. The CDR3 DNA reads as TGTGCCAGCAGCCACCGACTAGCGGGGGGCTACGAGCAGTACTTC. Translated: CASSHRLAGGYEQYF.

The chain couples TRBV30 to TRBJ2-3, with 9 positions matching TRBD2. Germline lookup yields CDR1 GTSNPN and CDR2 SVGIG (reference sequence). This CDR3 is built from 16 residues. Trimming at V came to 3 bases and at J to 2 bases, leaving 9 bases not matched to a gene. The CDR3 DNA is TGTGCCTGGAGCCTTAGCGGGGGCCTCTCCACAGATACGCAGTATTTT. Translation: CAWSLSGGLSTDTQYF.

In its sample, this clone was seen once. The chain carries TRBV7-3 and TRBJ2-1; 8 bases are a match to TRBD2. Per the germline V gene, CDR1 is SGHTA and CDR2 is FQGTGA. The CDR3 sequence is 16 residues long. V shed 4 bases, J shed 7 bases, and the junction held 12 bases outside the gene matches. CDR3 loop: CASSSHESGGGNEQFF. The CDR3 DNA reads TGTGCCAGCAGCTCGCACGAGAGCGGGGGTGGTAATGAGCAGTTCTTC.

The rearrangement joins TRBV5-5 to TRBJ1-1; a weak D match, TRBD1 (5 bases). The CDR3 is made up of 15 amino acids. The ends were cut back, 6 bases at V and 0 bases at J, with 15 bases in the middle. Germline CDR1 reads SGHKS; CDR2 reads YYEKEE (reference sequence). CDR3 nucleotides: TGTGCCAGCACCCCTCACGGGGGAATGAACACTGAAGCTTTCTTT. This encodes CASTPHGGMNTEAFF.

The chain joins TRBV5-6 to TRBJ2-3; D gene uncertain. V was clipped by 0 bases and J by 12 bases, with 11 bases between them. Germline CDR1 SGHDT, CDR2 YYEEEE. The CDR3 consists of 12 residues. CDR3 in DNA: TGTGCCAGCAGCTTGGTTGCGCAGGTTCAGTATTTT. The encoded protein is CASSLVAQVQYF.

CDR3 sequence: CASRGSIGGQNTGELFF. The CDR3 nucleotides are TGTGCCAGCCGGGGATCTATCGGGGGGCAGAACACCGGGGAGCTGTTTTTT. V and J are TRBV28 and TRBJ2-2, with D maybe TRBD2 (7 bases). With 8 bases removed from V and 1 base from J, the gap between germline ends came to 20 bases. Germline V gives CDR1 MDHEN, CDR2 SYDVKM. The CDR3 is 17 residues long. Full variable domain (remainder filled in from reference TRBV28 and TRBJ2-2): DVKVTQSSRYLVKRTGEKVFLECVQDMDHENMFWYRQDPGLGLRLIYFSYDVKMKEKGDIPEGYSVSREKKERFSLILESASTNQTSMYLCASRGSIGGQNTGELFFGEGSRLTVL.